This TCR beta chain stems from a study of OX40 agonist ivuxolimab in advanced cancers. It was autoimmune disease history or systemic immunosuppression that excluded patients. The CDR3 is 15 residues long. The V end lost 5 bases, the J end lost 0 bases, and 8 bases lay between the germline ends. Germline V gene lookup returns CDR1 MNHEY and CDR2 SVGAGI. This clone was seen a handful of times. Other DNA sequences from this sample encode an identical CDR3 as well. The protocol was immunoSEQ multiplex PCR, while the TCRdb copy is restricted to in-frame clones and leaves out a portion. This table holds 20,000 to 25,000 clones, 60% to 85% found once.

The TCR originated in an adult with an advanced solid tumor such as melanoma, head and neck, liver or kidney cancer. This sample comprised CD4+ or CD8+ T cells sorted from blood, obtained in a trial of the OX40 agonist ivuxolimab. V is TRBV6-5 and J is TRBJ2-6; the D is unclear. The CDR3 sequence: CASSRRSSGANVLTF. The CDR3 DNA follows: TGTGCCAGCAGTCGGAGAAGCTCTGGGGCCAACGTCCTGACTTTC.